The 20 T cell receptor beta chains reported below all come from one sample, sequenced in a study of early T cells in non-severe SARS-CoV-2 infection. TCRdb re-called the 5' RACE reads through MiXCR, storing one row per CDR3 protein. The top ten clones hold over 4.5% of a sample with tens of thousands of distinct CDR3 sequences, around a tenth of them seen once. The specimen was whole blood, collected at baseline. Source of these receptors: an adult who was a healthcare worker with PCR-confirmed SARS-CoV-2 infection or an uninfected control (not recorded which).

The rearrangement uses TRBV5-1 and TRBJ2-7; perhaps TRBD2 as D (5 bases). V was cut by 5 bases and J by 5 bases, with 14 bases left in between. Germline CDR1 SGHRS, CDR2 YFSETQ. The CDR3 is 13 residues long. The CDR3, as DNA: TGCGCCAGCAGGCGGACTGCCGAGAACGAGCAGTACTTC. This translates into CASRRTAENEQYF.

This clonotype was observed a handful of times. The chain is built from TRBV2 and TRBJ2-7; 12 positions match TRBD1. Germline CDR1 SNHLY, CDR2 FYNNEI. Germline trimming cut 8 bases from V and 3 bases from J; bases unmatched to any gene: 8. The length of the CDR3 is 15 residues. CDR3 nucleotide sequence: TGTGCCAGCCAGCCCGGGACAGGGGGCAACTACGAGCAGTACTTC. Its protein is CASQPGTGGNYEQYF. The whole variable domain, remainder taken from reference TRBV2 and TRBJ2-7, is EPEVTQTPSHQVTQMGQEVILRCVPISNHLYFYWYRQILGQKVEFLVSFYNNEISEKSEIFDDQFSVERPDGSNFTLKIRSTKLEDSAMYFCASQPGTGGNYEQYFGPGTRLTVT.

This clonotype has more than one count but fewer than ten. This rearrangement joins TRBV28 to TRBJ2-7; TRBD2 aligns across 7 bases. Germline CDR1 MDHEN, CDR2 SYDVKM. V gave up 4 bases and J gave up 4 bases; unmatched junction bases: 16. CDR3 length equals 17 residues. CDR3 sequence reads: CASSSPYLSGGRYEQYF. The DNA of the CDR3 is TGTGCCAGCAGTTCTCCCTATTTATCGGGAGGACGATACGAGCAGTACTTC.

This clonotype was picked up a small number of times. CDR3 sequence (DNA): TGTGCCAGCAGCTCCGGGACAGGCGAGCAGTACTTC. Protein: CASSSGTGEQYF. The rearrangement uses TRBV7-8 and TRBJ2-7; 8 nucleotides align to TRBD1. V trimming: 4 bases; J trimming: 6 bases; junction bases outside the gene matches: 2. This CDR3 region has 12 residues. Germline-derived CDR1 and CDR2 are SGHVS and FQNEAQ.

V and J are TRBV18 and TRBJ2-7; possibly TRBD1 for D (5 bases). This CDR3 comprises 17 residues. Germline V gives CDR1 KGHSH, CDR2 LQKENI. V shed 2 bases and J shed 0 bases, with 17 bases lying between them. CDR3: CASSPIGSTVFSYEQYF. CDR3 nucleotides: TGTGCCAGCTCACCAATTGGTTCGACAGTTTTCTCCTACGAGCAGTACTTC. The full variable domain, completed using reference TRBV18 and TRBJ2-7, is NAGVMQNPRHLVRRRGQEARLRCSPMKGHSHVYWYRQLPEEGLKFMVYLQKENIIDESGMPKERFSAEFPKEGPSILRIQQVVRGDSAAYFCASSPIGSTVFSYEQYFGPGTRLTVT.

This clonotype was counted only a few times. For the CDR3, the DNA is TGTGCCAGCAGTTACTCTTGGGGGAATGAAAAACTGTTTTTT. It specifies CASSYSWGNEKLFF. The rearrangement links TRBV6-5 to TRBJ1-4; D perhaps matches TRBD1 (5 bases). V dropped 0 bases and J dropped 5 bases, with 7 bases sitting between them. Germline CDR1 MNHEY, CDR2 SVGAGI. CDR3 length: 14 amino acids.

This clonotype has just a few counts. The CDR3 loop reads CASSSYRAKLTDTQYF. The CDR3, as DNA: TGTGCCAGCAGCTCGTACAGGGCTAAACTCACAGATACGCAGTATTTT. The chain links TRBV5-5 to TRBJ2-3; a possible D gene is TRBD1 (6 bases). Trimming took 3 bases from V and 2 from J, leaving 16 bases between them. Germline V CDR1 and CDR2: SGHKS, YYEKEE (reference sequence). The CDR3 contains 16 residues.

Ten or more counts support this clonotype. The genes are TRBV11-2 and TRBJ1-2, with D unclear. V lost 3 bases and J 8 bases, leaving 13 bases between the germline ends. The V gene's germline CDR1 is SGHAT and CDR2 FQNNGV. The CDR3 runs 13 residues. CDR3 sequence (DNA): TGTGCCAGCAGCTTTAACAGATGGACGGGCTACACCTTC. This sequence encodes CASSFNRWTGYTF.

J is TRBJ1-3 and V is TRBV25-1, with D unclear. The CDR3 extends over 14 amino acids. Between the trimmed V and J ends, which lost 2 bases and 0 bases, there was a span of 5 bases. Germline V gene data show CDR1 as MGHDK and CDR2 as SYGVNS. CDR3 residues: CASSERNSGNTIYF. The CDR3 DNA reads as TGTGCCAGCAGTGAAAGAAACTCTGGAAACACCATATATTTT.

This clonotype has a count of ten or more. The chain is built from TRBV7-9 and TRBJ2-2, with 9 bases identical to TRBD2. CDR3 length: 17 residues. Per germline, CDR1 SEHNR and CDR2 FQNEAQ (reference sequence). With 5 bases clipped from V and 3 bases from J, the junction kept 10 bases outside the gene matches. CDR3 residues: CASSPLASGGYTGELFF. CDR3 in DNA: TGTGCCAGCAGCCCGTTGGCCAGCGGGGGGTACACCGGGGAGCTGTTTTTT. The variable domain in full, with the rest retrieved from reference TRBV7-9 and TRBJ2-2, is DTGVSQNPRHKITKRGQNVTFRCDPISEHNRLYWYRQTLGQGPEFLTYFQNEAQLEKSRLLSDRFSAERPKGSFSTLEIQRTEQGDSAMYLCASSPLASGGYTGELFFGEGSRLTVL.

This clonotype was seen many times. V usage is TRBV7-3 and J usage is TRBJ2-7, with TRBD2 matching over 10 bases. The CDR3 covers 15 residues. Germline-derived CDR1 and CDR2 are SGHTA and FQGTGA. The V gene end was trimmed by 2 bases and the J gene end by 3 bases; junction bases not matched to a gene: 4. This CDR3 reads CASSLRASGGYEQYF. The CDR3 DNA sequence: TGTGCCAGCAGCTTACGAGCTAGCGGGGGCTACGAGCAGTACTTC.

In its sample, this clonotype was seen a few times. The chain combines TRBV15 with TRBJ2-7; TRBD1 is a possible D gene (6 bases). The CDR3 contains 13 residues. Trimming pared 3 bases from V and 2 bases from J, leaving 8 bases between. Germline V gene lookup returns CDR1 LNHNV and CDR2 YYDKDF (reference sequence). CDR3 bases: TGTGCCACCAGCAGCAGGGGCCCCTACGAGCAGTACTTC. Amino acids: CATSSRGPYEQYF.

The chain links TRBV29-1 to TRBJ1-2, with D unclear. This CDR3 spans 14 amino acids. Trimming cost V 7 bases and J 1 base, with 16 bases left between them. CDR1 and CDR2 (germline): SQVTM, ANQGSEA. CDR3 coding DNA: TGCAGCGCGGGGTTGACGGGCTTTAACTATGGCTACACCTTC. Its translation: CSAGLTGFNYGYTF.

This clonotype was observed at least ten times. The rearrangement links TRBV20-1 to TRBJ1-2; the D gene is possibly TRBD1 (5 bases). The length of the CDR3 is 19 residues. Trimming removed 3 bases from V and 0 bases from J, with 26 bases in between. Germline V gene lookup returns CDR1 DFQATT and CDR2 SNEGSKA (reference sequence). CDR3 region: CSARGPGTPVSGANYGYTF. The CDR3 nucleotides read TGCAGTGCTAGGGGGCCCGGGACCCCTGTGAGTGGAGCTAACTATGGCTACACCTTC.

This clonotype was recorded many times. This chain connects TRBV29-1 to TRBJ2-6; D is ambiguous. Germline V gene data show CDR1 as SQVTM and CDR2 as ANQGSEA. Trimming took off 6 bases at V and 3 bases at J, with 6 bases between the two ends. This CDR3 contains 12 residues. The CDR3 DNA reads TGCAGCGTAAATAGTGGGGCCAACGTCCTGACTTTC. Protein sequence: CSVNSGANVLTF. The full variable domain, rest sourced from reference TRBV29-1 and TRBJ2-6, is SAVISQKPSRDICQRGTSLTIQCQVDSQVTMMFWYRQQPGQSLTLIATANQGSEATYESGFVIDKFPISRPNLTFSTLTVSNMSPEDSSIYLCSVNSGANVLTFGAGSRLTVL.

There are a few counts of this clonotype. The chain joins TRBV7-8 to TRBJ2-1; the match to TRBD2 covers 7 bases. Germline CDR1 is SGHVS and CDR2 is FQNEAQ. The ends lost 2 bases at V and 7 bases at J; junction bases unmatched: 11. The CDR3 runs 16 residues. The CDR3 loop reads CASSLRLQRGSNEQFF. The CDR3 nucleotides read TGTGCCAGCAGCTTACGGCTTCAGCGGGGTTCGAATGAGCAGTTCTTC.

V gene TRBV7-8 combines with J gene TRBJ2-1, with D unclear. The CDR3 loop spans 16 amino acids. Germline-derived CDR1 and CDR2 are SGHVS and FQNEAQ. The V end lost 0 bases, the J end lost 3 bases, and 12 bases lay between the germline ends. As DNA, the CDR3 is TGTGCCAGCAGCTTAGCGGATAGACTTTTCTACAATGAGCAGTTCTTC. Translation: CASSLADRLFYNEQFF. Variable domain in full (rest from reference TRBV7-8 and TRBJ2-1): GAGVSQSPRYKVAKRGQDVALRCDPISGHVSLFWYQQALGQGPEFLTYFQNEAQLDKSGLPSDRFFAERPEGSVSTLKIQRTQQEDSAVYLCASSLADRLFYNEQFFGPGTRLTVL.

This clonotype was found many times. As DNA, the CDR3 is TGCAGTGCTAGGTCCCAGCGCGGGACGGGTACCTACGAGCAGTACTTC. Protein product: CSARSQRGTGTYEQYF. The genes are TRBV20-1 and TRBJ2-7, with D possibly being TRBD2 (6 bases). The V end lost 3 bases, the J end lost 2 bases, and 20 bases lay between the germline ends. The CDR3 is 16 residues long. CDR1 is DFQATT and CDR2 is SNEGSKA in the germline V gene (reference sequence).

This clonotype was counted ten times or more. The chain uses TRBV20-1 and TRBJ2-3; 10 bases align to TRBD2. This CDR3 is 14 amino acids long. CDR1 DFQATT and CDR2 SNEGSKA come from the germline V gene (reference sequence). J gave up 2 bases and V 5 bases, and 4 bases lay outside the gene matches. The CDR3, as DNA: TGCAGTGCTGCCGGGACTAGCGCCACAGATACGCAGTATTTT. As protein: CSAAGTSATDTQYF.

This clonotype was seen a few times. The chain couples TRBV12-3 or TRBV12-4 to TRBJ1-4; the D is unclear. CDR3 length: 13 residues. V was trimmed by 3 bases and J by 8 bases, leaving 10 bases between them. CDR3 sequence (DNA): TGTGCCAGCAGTTTCTTCTCGGGGGAAAAACTGTTTTTT. Amino acids: CASSFFSGEKLFF.